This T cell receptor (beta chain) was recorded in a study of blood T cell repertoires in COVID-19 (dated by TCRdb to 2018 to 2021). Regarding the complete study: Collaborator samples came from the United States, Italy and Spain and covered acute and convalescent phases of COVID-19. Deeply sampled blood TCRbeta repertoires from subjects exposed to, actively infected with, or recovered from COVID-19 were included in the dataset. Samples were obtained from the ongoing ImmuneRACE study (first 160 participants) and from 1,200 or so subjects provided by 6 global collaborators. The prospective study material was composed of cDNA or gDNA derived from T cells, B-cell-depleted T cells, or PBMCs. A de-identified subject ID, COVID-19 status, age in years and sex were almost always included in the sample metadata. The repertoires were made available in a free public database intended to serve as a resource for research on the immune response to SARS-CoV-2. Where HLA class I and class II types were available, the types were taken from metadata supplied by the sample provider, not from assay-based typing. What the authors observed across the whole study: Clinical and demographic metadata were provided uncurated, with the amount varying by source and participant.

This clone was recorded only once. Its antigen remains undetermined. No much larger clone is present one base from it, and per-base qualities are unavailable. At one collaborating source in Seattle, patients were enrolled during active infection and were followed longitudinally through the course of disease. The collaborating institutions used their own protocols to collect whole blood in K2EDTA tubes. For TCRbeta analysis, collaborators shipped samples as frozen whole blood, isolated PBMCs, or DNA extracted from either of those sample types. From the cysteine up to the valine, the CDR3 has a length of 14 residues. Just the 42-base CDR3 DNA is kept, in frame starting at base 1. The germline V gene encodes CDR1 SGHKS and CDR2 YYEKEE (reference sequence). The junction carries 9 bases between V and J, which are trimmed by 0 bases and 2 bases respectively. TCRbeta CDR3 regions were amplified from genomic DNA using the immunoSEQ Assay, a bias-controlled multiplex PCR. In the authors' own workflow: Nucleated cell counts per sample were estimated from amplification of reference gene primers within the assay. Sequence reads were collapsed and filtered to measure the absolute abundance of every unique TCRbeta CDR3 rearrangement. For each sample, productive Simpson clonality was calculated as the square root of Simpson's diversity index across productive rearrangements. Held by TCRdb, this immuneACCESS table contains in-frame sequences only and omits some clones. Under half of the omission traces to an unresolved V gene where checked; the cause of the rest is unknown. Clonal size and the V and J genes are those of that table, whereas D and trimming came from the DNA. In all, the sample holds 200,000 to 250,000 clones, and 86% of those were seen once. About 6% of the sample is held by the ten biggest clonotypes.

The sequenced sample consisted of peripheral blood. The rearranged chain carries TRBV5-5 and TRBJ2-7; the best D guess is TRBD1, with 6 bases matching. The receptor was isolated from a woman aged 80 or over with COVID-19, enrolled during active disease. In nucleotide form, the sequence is TGTGCCAGCAGCTTGGCCGGACAGCCCTACGAGCAGTACGTC. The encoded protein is CASSLAGQPYEQYV.